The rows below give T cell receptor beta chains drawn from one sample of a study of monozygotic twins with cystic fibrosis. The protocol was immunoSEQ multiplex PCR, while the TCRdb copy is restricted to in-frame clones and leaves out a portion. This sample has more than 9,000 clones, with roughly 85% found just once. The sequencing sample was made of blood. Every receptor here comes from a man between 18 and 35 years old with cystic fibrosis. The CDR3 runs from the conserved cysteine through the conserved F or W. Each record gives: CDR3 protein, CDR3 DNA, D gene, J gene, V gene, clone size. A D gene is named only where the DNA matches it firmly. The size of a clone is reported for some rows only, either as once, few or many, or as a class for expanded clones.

CDR3 protein: CASSMTPWGEGSYEQYF
CDR3 DNA: .
D gene: .
J gene: TRBJ2-7
V gene: TRBV21-1
clone size: few

CDR3 protein: CSAQVFSGNTIYF
CDR3 DNA: TGCAGCGCACAGGTATTCTCTGGAAACACCATATATTTT
D gene: .
J gene: TRBJ1-3
V gene: TRBV29-1
clone size: .

CDR3 protein: CASSIARVASEQPQHF
CDR3 DNA: TGTGCCAGTAGTATAGCCCGGGTTGCTAGTGAACAGCCCCAGCATTTT
D gene: .
J gene: TRBJ1-5
V gene: TRBV19
clone size: .

CDR3 protein: CASSPPRLAGGHQETQYF
CDR3 DNA: TGTGCCAGCTCACCCCCCCGACTAGCGGGGGGGCACCAAGAGACCCAGTACTTC
D gene: TRBD2
J gene: TRBJ2-5
V gene: TRBV18
clone size: .

CDR3 protein: CASSHLGGGSAQYF
CDR3 DNA: TGTGCCAGCAGCCACCTCGGCGGGGGGAGTGCGCAGTATTTT
D gene: TRBD2
J gene: TRBJ2-3
V gene: TRBV7-9
clone size: .

CDR3 protein: CATSDPGTGTSYEQYF
CDR3 DNA: TGTGCCACCAGCGACCCCGGGACAGGGACCTCCTACGAGCAGTACTTC
D gene: TRBD1
J gene: TRBJ2-7
V gene: TRBV15
clone size: .

CDR3 protein: CASSLEDRVDTGELFF
CDR3 DNA: TGTGCCAGCAGCTTAGAAGACAGGGTCGACACCGGGGAGCTGTTTTTT
D gene: TRBD1
J gene: TRBJ2-2
V gene: TRBV7-8
clone size: .

CDR3 protein: CASRPRVEGNQPQHF
CDR3 DNA: TGTGCCAGCAGACCCAGGGTTGAGGGCAATCAGCCCCAGCATTTT
D gene: .
J gene: TRBJ1-5
V gene: TRBV6-5
clone size: .

CDR3 protein: CASSQRLTDSQYF
CDR3 DNA: TGTGCCAGCAGTCAGCGACTAACCGATTCGCAGTATTTT
D gene: .
J gene: TRBJ2-3
V gene: TRBV27
clone size: .

CDR3 protein: CASSLALLADNEQFF
CDR3 DNA: TGCGCCAGCAGCTTGGCTCTTCTAGCGGACAATGAGCAGTTCTTC
D gene: TRBD2
J gene: TRBJ2-1
V gene: TRBV5-1
clone size: .

CDR3 protein: CASSTRRGGQYEQYF
CDR3 DNA: TGTGCCAGCAGTACGAGGCGGGGGGGCCAATACGAGCAGTACTTC
D gene: TRBD2
J gene: TRBJ2-7
V gene: TRBV6-5
clone size: .

CDR3 protein: CASSSHENEQFF
CDR3 DNA: TGTGCCAGCAGTTCCCACGAAAATGAGCAGTTCTTC
D gene: .
J gene: TRBJ2-1
V gene: TRBV27
clone size: .

CDR3 protein: CASEEAGNAGELFF
CDR3 DNA: TGTGCCAGCGAAGAGGCTGGGAACGCCGGGGAGCTGTTTTTT
D gene: .
J gene: TRBJ2-2
V gene: TRBV6-1
clone size: few

CDR3 protein: CASSTGTSGRAYEQYF
CDR3 DNA: TGTGCCAGCAGCACTGGGACTAGCGGGAGGGCCTACGAGCAGTACTTC
D gene: TRBD2
J gene: TRBJ2-7
V gene: TRBV5-6
clone size: .

CDR3 protein: CASSLRQGPNYGYTF
CDR3 DNA: TGCGCCAGCAGCTTACGTCAGGGGCCTAACTATGGCTACACCTTC
D gene: .
J gene: TRBJ1-2
V gene: TRBV5-1
clone size: .

CDR3 protein: CASSLTGVRTEAFF
CDR3 DNA: TGTGCCAGCAGCTTAACGGGGGTACGCACTGAAGCTTTCTTT
D gene: .
J gene: TRBJ1-1
V gene: TRBV7-3
clone size: .

CDR3 protein: CASKRDRVNTEAFF
CDR3 DNA: TGTGCCAGCAAGAGGGATCGCGTGAACACTGAAGCTTTCTTT
D gene: .
J gene: TRBJ1-1
V gene: TRBV27
clone size: .

CDR3 protein: CASSLLGGLAYNEQFF
CDR3 DNA: TGTGCCAGCAGCTTGCTGGGGGGCTTAGCCTACAATGAGCAGTTCTTC
D gene: .
J gene: TRBJ2-1
V gene: TRBV11-2
clone size: .

CDR3 protein: CASSRQSTEQYF
CDR3 DNA: TGTGCCAGCAGTCGACAGTCTACCGAGCAGTACTTC
D gene: .
J gene: TRBJ2-7
V gene: TRBV6-5
clone size: .

CDR3 protein: CSASSQGMGEKLFF
CDR3 DNA: TGCAGCGCTTCATCGCAGGGTATGGGTGAAAAACTGTTTTTT
D gene: .
J gene: TRBJ1-4
V gene: TRBV29-1
clone size: .

CDR3 protein: CASSGQGMNTEAFF
CDR3 DNA: TGTGCCAGTAGCGGGCAGGGGATGAACACTGAAGCTTTCTTT
D gene: .
J gene: TRBJ1-1
V gene: TRBV19
clone size: .

CDR3 protein: CASRQGSQPQHF
CDR3 DNA: TGTGCCAGCAGACAGGGGAGCCAGCCCCAGCATTTT
D gene: TRBD1
J gene: TRBJ1-5
V gene: TRBV7-9
clone size: once

CDR3 protein: CASRGGELLYNEQFF
CDR3 DNA: TGTGCCAGTAGGGGGGGGGAGCTCCTCTACAATGAGCAGTTCTTC
D gene: TRBD2
J gene: TRBJ2-1
V gene: TRBV19
clone size: once

CDR3 protein: CASSEARGPEEKLFF
CDR3 DNA: TGTGCCAGCAGTGAAGCGCGGGGTCCTGAGGAAAAACTGTTTTTT
D gene: .
J gene: TRBJ1-4
V gene: TRBV2
clone size: few

CDR3 protein: CASSHKDSGWKNEQYF
CDR3 DNA: TGCGCCAGCAGCCACAAAGACAGCGGCTGGAAAAACGAGCAGTACTTC
D gene: .
J gene: TRBJ2-7
V gene: TRBV5-1
clone size: .

CDR3 protein: CASSTNRDRGHNEQYF
CDR3 DNA: TGTGCCAGCAGCACCAACCGGGACAGGGGCCATAACGAGCAGTACTTC
D gene: .
J gene: TRBJ2-7
V gene: TRBV21-1
clone size: .

CDR3 protein: CASSLSGHVNEQYF
CDR3 DNA: TGTGCCAGCAGCTTAAGTGGTCACGTCAACGAGCAGTACTTC
D gene: .
J gene: TRBJ2-7
V gene: TRBV7-9
clone size: .

CDR3 protein: CASSLFEVINPHEQYF
CDR3 DNA: TGTGCCAGCAGCTTGTTCGAGGTAATCAACCCCCACGAGCAGTACTTC
D gene: .
J gene: TRBJ2-7
V gene: TRBV5-6
clone size: once

CDR3 protein: CASSDPGDFRKLSGYTF
CDR3 DNA: TGTGCCAGCAGTGATCCCGGCGACTTCAGGAAACTCTCTGGCTACACCTTC
D gene: .
J gene: TRBJ1-2
V gene: TRBV2
clone size: .

CDR3 protein: CACGTSGDNEQFF
CDR3 DNA: TGTGCCTGCGGGACTAGCGGGGACAATGAGCAGTTCTTC
D gene: TRBD2
J gene: TRBJ2-1
V gene: TRBV30
clone size: .

CDR3 protein: CASRPTAKGRGFLGEQYF
CDR3 DNA: TGCGCCAGCAGGCCAACAGCTAAGGGACGGGGATTCCTCGGCGAGCAGTACTTC
D gene: .
J gene: TRBJ2-7
V gene: TRBV4-1
clone size: few

CDR3 protein: CASSQDKSPSGGDEQFF
CDR3 DNA: TGCGCCAGCAGCCAAGATAAGTCCCCTAGCGGGGGGGATGAGCAGTTCTTC
D gene: TRBD2
J gene: TRBJ2-1
V gene: TRBV4-1
clone size: .

CDR3 protein: CASSPPGELFF
CDR3 DNA: TGTGCCAGCTCACCACCCGGGGAGCTGTTTTTT
D gene: .
J gene: TRBJ2-2
V gene: TRBV18
clone size: few

CDR3 protein: CASSLGGGSYEQYF
CDR3 DNA: TGTGCCAGCAGCTTAGGCGGGGGCTCCTACGAGCAGTACTTC
D gene: TRBD2
J gene: TRBJ2-7
V gene: TRBV5-6
clone size: .

CDR3 protein: CASSLGHVYGYTF
CDR3 DNA: TGTGCCAGCAGCCTGGGACACGTCTATGGCTACACCTTC
D gene: .
J gene: TRBJ1-2
V gene: TRBV14
clone size: .

CDR3 protein: CASSVGSAHEQYF
CDR3 DNA: TGTGCCAGCAGCGTAGGCAGCGCCCACGAGCAGTACTTC
D gene: .
J gene: TRBJ2-7
V gene: TRBV9
clone size: few

CDR3 protein: CASSVDNTEAFF
CDR3 DNA: TGTGCCAGCAGCGTAGATAACACTGAAGCTTTCTTT
D gene: .
J gene: TRBJ1-1
V gene: TRBV9
clone size: few